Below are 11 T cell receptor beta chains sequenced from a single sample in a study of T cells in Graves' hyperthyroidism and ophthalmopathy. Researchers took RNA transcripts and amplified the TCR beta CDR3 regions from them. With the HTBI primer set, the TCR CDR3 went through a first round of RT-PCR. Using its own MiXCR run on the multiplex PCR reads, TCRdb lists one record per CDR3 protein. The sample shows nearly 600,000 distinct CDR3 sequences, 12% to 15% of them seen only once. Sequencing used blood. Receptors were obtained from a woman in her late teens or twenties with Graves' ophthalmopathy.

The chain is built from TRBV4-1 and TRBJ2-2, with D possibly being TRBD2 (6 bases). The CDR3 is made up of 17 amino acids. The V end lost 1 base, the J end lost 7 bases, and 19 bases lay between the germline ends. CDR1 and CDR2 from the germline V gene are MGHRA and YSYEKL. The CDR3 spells CASSQGVAVLRSGELFF. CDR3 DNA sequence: TGCGCCAGCAGCCAAGGGGTAGCGGTCCTCCGGAGCGGGGAGCTGTTTTTT.

The CDR3 spells CASSVGAGAYEQYF. The CDR3 DNA reads as TGTGCCAGCAGCGTAGGAGCGGGAGCCTACGAGCAGTACTTC. The chain recombines TRBV9 with TRBJ2-7; 8 bases align to TRBD2. V lost 0 bases, J lost 2 bases, and 1 base stayed unmatched. CDR1 is SGDLS, CDR2 YYNGEE, per germline. This CDR3 region has 14 residues. Variable domain in full (rest from reference TRBV9 and TRBJ2-7): DSGVTQTPKHLITATGQRVTLRCSPRSGDLSVYWYQQSLDQGLQFLIQYYNGEERAKGNILERFSAQQFPDLHSELNLSSLELGDSALYFCASSVGAGAYEQYFGPGTRLTVT.

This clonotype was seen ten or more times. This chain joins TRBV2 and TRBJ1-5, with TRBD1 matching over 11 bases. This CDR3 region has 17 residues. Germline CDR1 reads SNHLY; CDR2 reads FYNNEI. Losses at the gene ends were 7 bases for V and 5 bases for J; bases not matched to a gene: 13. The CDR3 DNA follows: TGTGCCAGCACTGGGGGAGCTGGACAGGGGGCTGATCAGCCCCAGCATTTT. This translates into CASTGGAGQGADQPQHF.

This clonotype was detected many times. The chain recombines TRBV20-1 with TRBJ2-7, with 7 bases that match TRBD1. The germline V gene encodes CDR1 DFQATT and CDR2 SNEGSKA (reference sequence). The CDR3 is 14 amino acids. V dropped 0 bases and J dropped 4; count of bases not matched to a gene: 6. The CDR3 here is CSARDPDRTYEQYF. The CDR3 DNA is TGCAGTGCTAGAGACCCGGACAGGACGTACGAGCAGTACTTC.

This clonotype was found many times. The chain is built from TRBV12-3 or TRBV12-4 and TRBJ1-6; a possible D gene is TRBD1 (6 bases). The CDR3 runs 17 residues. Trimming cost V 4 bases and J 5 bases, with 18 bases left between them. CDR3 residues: CASSSGVPPWDNSPLHF. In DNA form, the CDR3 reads TGTGCCAGCAGTTCAGGGGTCCCCCCTTGGGATAATTCACCCCTCCACTTT.

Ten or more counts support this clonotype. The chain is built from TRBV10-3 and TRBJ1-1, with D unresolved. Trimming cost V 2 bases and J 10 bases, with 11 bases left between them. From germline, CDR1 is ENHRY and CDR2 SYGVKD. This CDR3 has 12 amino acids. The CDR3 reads CAISEPSSRAFF. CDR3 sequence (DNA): TGTGCCATCAGTGAGCCGAGCTCCAGAGCTTTCTTT.

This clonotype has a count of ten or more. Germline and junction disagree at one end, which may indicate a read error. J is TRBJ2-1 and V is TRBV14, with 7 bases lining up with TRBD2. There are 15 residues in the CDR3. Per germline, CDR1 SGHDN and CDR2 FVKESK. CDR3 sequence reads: CASSQEVRRASGPLF. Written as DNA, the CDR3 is TGTGCCAGCAGCCAAGAAGTCCGTAGGGCTAGCGGCCCCCTCTTC.

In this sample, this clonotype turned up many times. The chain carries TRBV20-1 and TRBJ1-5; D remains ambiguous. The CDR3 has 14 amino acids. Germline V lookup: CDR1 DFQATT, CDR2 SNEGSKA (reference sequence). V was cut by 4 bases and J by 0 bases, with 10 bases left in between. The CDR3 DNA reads TGCAGTGCTATGGGTACCCATAGCAATCAGCCCCAGCATTTT. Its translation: CSAMGTHSNQPQHF.

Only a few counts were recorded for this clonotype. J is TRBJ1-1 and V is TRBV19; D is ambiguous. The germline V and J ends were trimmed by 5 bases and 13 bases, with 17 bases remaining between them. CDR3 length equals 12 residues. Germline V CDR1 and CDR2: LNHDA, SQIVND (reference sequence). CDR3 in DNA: TGTGCCAGTAGTCCTCAGGCTGGGAATGGTTTCTTT. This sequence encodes CASSPQAGNGFF. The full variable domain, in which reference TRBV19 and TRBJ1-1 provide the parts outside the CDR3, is DGGITQSPKYLFRKEGQNVTLSCEQNLNHDAMYWYRQDPGQGLRLIYYSQIVNDFQKGDIAEGYSVSREKKESFPLTVTSAQKNPTAFYLCASSPQAGNGFFGQGTRLTVV.

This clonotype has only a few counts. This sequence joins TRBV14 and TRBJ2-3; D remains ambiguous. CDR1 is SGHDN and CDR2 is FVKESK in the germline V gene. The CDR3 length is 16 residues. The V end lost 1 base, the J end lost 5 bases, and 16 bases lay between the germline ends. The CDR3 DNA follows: TGTGCCAGCAGCCAAGTAGGGTCTAGGGCCCAAGATACGCAGTATTTT. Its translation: CASSQVGSRAQDTQYF.

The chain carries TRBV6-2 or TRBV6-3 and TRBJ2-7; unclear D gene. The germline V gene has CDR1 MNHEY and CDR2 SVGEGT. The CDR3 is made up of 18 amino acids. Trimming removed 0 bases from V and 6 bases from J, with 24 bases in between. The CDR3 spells CASSYSTLPDRAVLEQYF. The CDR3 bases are TGTGCCAGCAGTTACTCGACCCTACCTGACCGCGCCGTTCTCGAGCAGTACTTC.